This T cell receptor (beta chain) was identified during a study of CD8+ T cells in alopecia areata. Broader study findings: A single nonresponder leaves the baseline CD8+ expansion link to response uncertain.

The CDR3 totals 14 residues. Looked up from germline, CDR1 is SQVTM and CDR2 is ANQGSEA. Trimming shortened V by 6 bases and J by 4 bases, and 16 bases separated the two germline ends. Sequencing relied on a cDNA template that was reverse transcribed from extracted RNA. Assay used: immunoSEQ multiplex PCR; TCRdb lists only in-frame clones, some missing. The sample lists over 150,000 clones, 58% occurring once. The treatment here: oral pan-JAK inhibitor, 5-10 mg twice daily. On this clone: Its matching antigen is unknown.

V gene TRBV29-1 combines with J gene TRBJ2-1, with D perhaps matching TRBD1 (5 bases). The clonotype was recovered from a human donor with alopecia areata. The sequenced sample was CD8+ T cells sorted from blood, obtained at week 24, from a patient treated with tofacitinib. CDR3 residues: CSVGSQGSYNEQFF. As DNA, the CDR3 is TGCAGCGTGGGCAGCCAGGGCTCTTACAATGAGCAGTTCTTC.